The 23 T cell receptor beta chains listed next were all sequenced from one sample in a study of blood T cells in healthy people across ages. With a J-beta primer mix and a sample-barcoded 5' primer, a second PCR ran roughly 7 to 11 cycles. TCRdb ran MiXCR on the 5' RACE reads and lists one entry per CDR3 protein. The sample includes approximately 800,000 distinct CDR3 sequences, just over 55% of them seen just once. Sequencing was carried out using blood. The receptors stem from a middle-aged man in good health.

V is TRBV27 and J is TRBJ2-4; TRBD2 agrees at 9 bases. The J call may be in error: the DNA end matches TRBJ2-7 better. CDR3 length: 17 amino acids. The germline gives CDR1 MNHEY, CDR2 SMNVEV (reference sequence). The CDR3 sequence is CASTTSVAGVPWYEQYF. DNA for the CDR3: TGTGCCAGCACTACCTCAGTAGCGGGAGTGCCGTGGTACGAGCAGTACTTC.

This rearrangement joins TRBV20-1 to TRBJ2-1; TRBD2 might be the D (6 bases). This CDR3 is built from 14 residues. V lost 1 base, J lost 5 bases, and 12 bases lay in between. Germline V gives CDR1 DFQATT, CDR2 SNEGSKA (reference sequence). The CDR3 bases are TGCAGTGCTAGAGTCCGATGGGAGGACAATGAGCAGTTCTTC. Its protein is CSARVRWEDNEQFF.

This clonotype has only one observation. This sequence joins TRBV24-1 and TRBJ2-5; tentatively, D is TRBD2 (7 bases). Trimming stripped 3 bases from V and 5 bases from J, with 15 bases between. The CDR3 contains 15 residues. CDR1 is KGHDR, CDR2 SFDVKD, per germline. In DNA, the CDR3 is TGTGCCACCAGTGATCTTAGGGGGGGAGAGGAGACCCAGTACTTC. It yields the protein CATSDLRGGEETQYF.

V is TRBV18 and J is TRBJ2-5; weak D call: TRBD1 (5 bases). Germline V gene lookup returns CDR1 KGHSH and CDR2 LQKENI. This CDR3 comprises 13 residues. V was shortened by 2 bases and J by 4 bases, with 8 bases between the two germline ends. CDR3 in DNA: TGTGCCAGCTCACCAAGCCAGGGAGAGACCCAGTACTTC. It encodes CASSPSQGETQYF.

The V gene is TRBV29-1, the J gene TRBJ2-7; TRBD2 is a possible D gene (5 bases). The CDR3 has 14 residues. CDR1 is SQVTM, CDR2 ANQGSEA, per germline. V was clipped by 1 base and J by 3 bases, with 13 bases between them. CDR3 sequence reads: CSVEGLDEGYEQYF. The DNA for the CDR3 is TGCAGCGTTGAAGGGCTGGATGAGGGCTACGAGCAGTACTTC.

This chain joins TRBV27 and TRBJ1-1; D perhaps matches TRBD1 (5 bases). The germline V gene encodes CDR1 MNHEY and CDR2 SMNVEV (reference sequence). The CDR3 spans 15 residues. V was cut by 5 bases and J by 2 bases, with 15 bases left in between. CDR3 in DNA: TGTGCCAGCAGTAGACCCGGGACCCGAAACACTGAAGCTTTCTTT. Translating gives CASSRPGTRNTEAFF.

The rearrangement links TRBV6-5 to TRBJ1-2, with unresolved D. Germline V lookup: CDR1 MNHEY, CDR2 SVGAGI. The CDR3 spans 14 residues. V was shortened by 0 bases and J by 4 bases, with 9 bases between the two germline ends. The CDR3 coding sequence is TGTGCCAGCAGTTACTCATCCAGAGTCTATGGCTACACCTTC. Its protein is CASSYSSRVYGYTF.

The chain links TRBV12-3 or TRBV12-4 to TRBJ1-2; D ambiguous. The CDR3 length is 12 residues. Trimming shortened V by 5 bases and J by 7 bases, and 11 bases separated the two germline ends. CDR3 loop: CASSLQQLGYTF. Here the CDR3 DNA reads TGTGCCAGCAGTCTTCAACAACTTGGCTACACCTTC.

This clonotype was seen a handful of times. This chain links TRBV30 with TRBJ1-2; D uncertain. The CDR3 consists of 12 residues. Germline V gene sequence: CDR1 GTSNPN, CDR2 SVGIG (reference sequence). V dropped 0 bases and J dropped 8 bases, with 10 bases sitting between them. CDR3 nucleotides: TGTGCCTGGAGTGTTGGTGGCTACGGCTACACCTTC. This codes for CAWSVGGYGYTF.

The V and J genes are TRBV12-3 or TRBV12-4 and TRBJ1-5; 7 bases match TRBD1. This CDR3 is built from 13 residues. J was trimmed by 5 bases and V by 5 bases; bases with no gene match: 3. CDR3 DNA: TGTGCCAGCAGTCCGACAGGGTATCAGCCCCAGCATTTT. Encoded protein: CASSPTGYQPQHF.

A remark on this clonotype: This clone may be a read error of a much larger clone one base away. The chain combines TRBV6-5 with TRBJ2-7; possibly TRBD1 for D (5 bases). Germline values: CDR1 MNHEY, CDR2 SVGAGI. CDR3 length equals 15 residues. CDR3 nucleotides: TGTGCCAGCAGTTACCAACAGGTACCACCCTACGTGCAGTACTTC. Its translation: CASSYQQVPPYVQYF.

This chain links TRBV11-3 with TRBJ2-1; D is perhaps TRBD2 (6 bases). This CDR3 region has 17 residues. Germline CDR1 reads SGHNT; CDR2 reads YENEEA. Between the trimmed V and J ends, which lost 1 base and 3 bases, there was a span of 16 bases. For the CDR3, the DNA is TGTGCCAGCAGCTTAGGGAGGGGAGAGGACCTCTACAATGAGCAGTTCTTC. This gives the protein CASSLGRGEDLYNEQFF.

As regards this clonotype: Its ends do not fully match the called genes, so a read error is possible. V and J are TRBV20-1 and TRBJ2-3, with a possible D match to TRBD1 (6 bases). CDR3 size: 13 residues. Germline V gene sequence: CDR1 DFQATT, CDR2 SNEGSKA (reference sequence). The CDR3 nucleotides are TGCAGTGCACGGAAACAGGGCACCGATACGCAGTATTTT. Translated: CSARKQGTDTQYF.

A few counts support this clonotype. The chain combines TRBV7-7 with TRBJ2-3, with D perhaps given as TRBD1 or TRBD2 (5 bases each). Deletions cut 10 bases from V and 6 bases from J, with 17 bases between. CDR1 is SSHAT and CDR2 is FNYEAQ in the germline V gene (reference sequence). This CDR3 spans 13 amino acids. CDR3 region: CANPGPPEDTQYF. The CDR3, as DNA: TGTGCCAACCCGGGACCGCCAGAGGATACGCAGTATTTT.

This chain's CDR3 is CASSVIDNYEQYF. CDR3 nucleotides: TGTGCCAGCAGTGTTATTGACAACTACGAGCAGTACTTC. The gene calls are TRBV28 and TRBJ2-7; D not resolved. The CDR3 length is 13 residues. The V gene's germline CDR1 is MDHEN and CDR2 SYDVKM. Deletions cut 5 bases from V and 3 bases from J, with 11 bases between. Full variable domain (remainder filled in from reference TRBV28 and TRBJ2-7): DVKVTQSSRYLVKRTGEKVFLECVQDMDHENMFWYRQDPGLGLRLIYFSYDVKMKEKGDIPEGYSVSREKKERFSLILESASTNQTSMYLCASSVIDNYEQYFGPGTRLTVT.

The J gene is TRBJ2-7, the V gene TRBV4-3; no firm D call. Germline loops: CDR1 LGHNA, CDR2 YSLEER. V was cut by 4 bases and J by 6 bases, with 13 bases left in between. The CDR3 is 13 residues long. The CDR3 protein is CASSRNSGREQYF. CDR3 coding DNA: TGCGCCAGCAGCCGCAACTCGGGCCGCGAGCAGTACTTC.

This clonotype was detected a few times. The rearrangement joins TRBV6-5 to TRBJ1-5, with D uncertain. V lost 6 bases and J 1 base, leaving 10 bases between the germline ends. The length of the CDR3 is 14 residues. CDR1 is MNHEY and CDR2 is SVGAGI in the germline V gene. CDR3 nucleotides: TGTGCCAGCAGCCTTGTTAGCAGCAATCAGCCCCAGCATTTT. This translates into CASSLVSSNQPQHF.

The chain couples TRBV5-1 to TRBJ2-5; D may be TRBD2 (5 bases). V was pared by 0 bases and J by 2 bases, with 8 bases between. Germline assignment: CDR1 SGHRS and CDR2 YFSETQ. The CDR3 covers 14 residues. CDR3 DNA sequence: TGCGCCAGCAGCTTGGTAAGGACTCAAGAGACCCAGTACTTC. Encoded protein: CASSLVRTQETQYF. Based on the CDR3 plus reference TRBV5-1 and TRBJ2-5, the full variable domain is KAGVTQTPRYLIKTRGQQVTLSCSPISGHRSVSWYQQTPGQGLQFLFEYFSETQRNKGNFPGRFSGRQFSNSRSEMNVSTLELGDSALYLCASSLVRTQETQYFGPGTRLLVL.

The chain links TRBV12-3 or TRBV12-4 to TRBJ1-1; 8 bases line up with TRBD1. This CDR3 is 16 amino acids long. V lost 2 bases to trimming and J lost 3 bases; unmatched junction nucleotides: 8. In DNA form, the CDR3 reads TGTGCCAGCAGTTTATCACTATTGACAGGGGACACTGAAGCTTTCTTT. It is translated as CASSLSLLTGDTEAFF.

This clonotype was detected only once. The chain couples TRBV27 to TRBJ2-7, with 10 bases aligning to TRBD2. The CDR3 contains 16 residues. V lost 6 bases, J lost 0 bases, and 8 bases stayed unmatched. Per germline, CDR1 MNHEY and CDR2 SMNVEV (reference sequence). CDR3: CASSRIAGGFSYEQYF. The CDR3 coding sequence is TGTGCCAGCAGCCGCATAGCGGGAGGTTTCTCCTACGAGCAGTACTTC.

This clonotype was observed a single time. The chain has TRBV5-1 and TRBJ1-1; D is perhaps TRBD1 (6 bases). Trimming cost V 2 bases and J 4 bases, with 15 bases left between them. Germline V gives CDR1 SGHRS, CDR2 YFSETQ. The CDR3 has 15 residues. The CDR3 here is CASSLDRSVGTEAFF. CDR3 nucleotide sequence: TGCGCCAGCAGCTTAGACAGGTCCGTGGGCACTGAAGCTTTCTTT.

The chain employs TRBV7-8 and TRBJ2-1; 9 bases match TRBD2. The ends lost 8 bases at V and 10 bases at J; junction bases unmatched: 15. The CDR3 length is 15 residues. Germline values: CDR1 SGHVS, CDR2 FQNEAQ. CDR3 sequence (DNA): TGTGCCAGCCAAGCTGGGCTAGCGGGATTTGGGGAGCAGTTCTTC. Translating gives CASQAGLAGFGEQFF.

The V call is TRBV7-2, the J call TRBJ1-2; D may be TRBD1 (6 bases). The CDR3 has 14 residues. Trimming took off 3 bases at V and 5 bases at J, with 13 bases between the two ends. The germline V gene has CDR1 SGHTA and CDR2 FQGNSA. CDR3: CASSLYGGHYGYTF. In nucleotides, the CDR3 is TGTGCCAGCAGCTTGTACGGGGGCCATTATGGCTACACCTTC.